The 23 T cell receptor beta chains in this list originate from one sample, sequenced in a study of blood T cell repertoires in COVID-19. Assay: immunoSEQ multiplex PCR; the TCRdb copy retains only in-frame clones and omits some. This sample has approximately 100,000 clones, with around 75% found just once. The sequencing input was peripheral blood. All receptors derive from a man aged 65 to 85 with acute or convalescent COVID-19.

This clone was recorded only once. J is TRBJ2-2 and V is TRBV19, with D unclear. The CDR3 runs to 13 residues. Germline V gene sequence: CDR1 LNHDA, CDR2 SQIVND (reference sequence). Trimming pared 0 bases from V and 5 bases from J, leaving 4 bases between. The CDR3 protein is CASSIEATGELFF. DNA of the CDR3: TGTGCCAGTAGTATAGAGGCAACCGGGGAGCTGTTTTTT. Supplemented by reference TRBV19 and TRBJ2-2, the full variable domain reads DGGITQSPKYLFRKEGQNVTLSCEQNLNHDAMYWYRQDPGQGLRLIYYSQIVNDFQKGDIAEGYSVSREKKESFPLTVTSAQKNPTAFYLCASSIEATGELFFGEGSRLTVL.

This chain uses TRBV12-3 or TRBV12-4 with TRBJ2-7, with D uncertain. The CDR3 runs to 10 residues. V dropped 7 bases and J dropped 4 bases, with 5 bases sitting between them. The CDR3 reads CASTLYEQYF. CDR3 DNA sequence: TGTGCCAGCACCTTGTACGAGCAGTACTTC.

This chain joins TRBV6-6 and TRBJ1-5; 8 bases map to TRBD1. The CDR3 has 17 amino acids. Germline lookup yields CDR1 MNHNY and CDR2 SVGAGI (reference sequence). After removal of 5 bases from V and 2 bases from J, the junction contained 11 bases not matched to a gene. CDR3 sequence reads: CASSPQTGESRNQPQHF. DNA for the CDR3: TGTGCCAGCAGTCCGCAGACAGGGGAATCGCGCAATCAGCCCCAGCATTTT.

The rearrangement joins TRBV30 to TRBJ1-2; D is possibly TRBD1 (6 bases). CDR1 is GTSNPN, CDR2 SVGIG, per germline (reference sequence). V was clipped by 3 bases and J by 2 bases, with 13 bases between them. The CDR3 has 14 residues. CDR3 nucleotides: TGTGCCTGGAGCGAAGGGAGGGGGAACTATGGCTACACCTTC. Its translation: CAWSEGRGNYGYTF.

The chain links TRBV11-3 to TRBJ2-2, with D possibly TRBD1 on 6 matching bases. Deletions cut 6 bases from V and 6 bases from J, with 11 bases between. The CDR3 extends over 13 amino acids. Germline CDR1 and CDR2: SGHNT and YENEEA. The DNA of the CDR3 is TGTGCCAGCAGTACAGGGTATCCCGGGGAGCTGTTTTTT. Protein sequence: CASSTGYPGELFF.

The table lists this clone with a few counts. The chain carries TRBV7-9 and TRBJ1-2, with a weak D call TRBD1 (5 bases). The V and J ends lost 5 bases and 7 bases respectively, with 8 bases between them. The CDR3 totals 11 residues. In germline, CDR1 is SEHNR, CDR2 FQNEAQ (reference sequence). The CDR3 DNA sequence: TGTGCCAGCAGCCAGGGAGGTGGCTACACCTTC. As protein: CASSQGGGYTF.

The chain combines TRBV6-2 or TRBV6-3 with TRBJ1-1; TRBD1 matches at 9 bases. Germline CDR1 reads MNHEY; CDR2 reads SVGEGT. V was pared by 2 bases and J by 4 bases, with 2 bases of the junction left unmatched. The CDR3 contains 14 residues. CDR3 amino acids: CASSYGDRVTEAFF. The CDR3 DNA is TGTGCCAGCAGTTACGGGGACAGGGTCACTGAAGCTTTCTTT.

The genes are TRBV5-4 and TRBJ2-5, with TRBD2 matching over 8 bases. Unmatched junction bases numbered 4, after V lost 2 bases and J lost 1 base. CDR3 length: 15 amino acids. Germline values: CDR1 SGHNT, CDR2 YYREEE (reference sequence). The CDR3 nucleotides read TGTGCCAGCAGCTTTGAGCGGGGGAGCCAAGAGACCCAGTACTTC. Translating it yields CASSFERGSQETQYF.

The rearrangement joins TRBV7-3 to TRBJ2-3; 9 nucleotides agree with TRBD2. The trim removed 1 base at V and 3 bases at J, leaving 8 bases unmatched. CDR3 length: 17 amino acids. Germline CDR1 is SGHTA and CDR2 is FQGTGA. CDR3 nucleotide sequence: TGTGCCAGCAGCTTAAAGGGTAGCGGGAGAAGGACAGATACGCAGTATTTT. As protein: CASSLKGSGRRTDTQYF. Filled out from reference TRBV7-3 and TRBJ2-3, the complete variable domain reads GAGVSQTPSNKVTEKGKYVELRCDPISGHTALYWYRQSLGQGPEFLIYFQGTGAADDSGLPNDRFFAVRPEGSVSTLKIQRTERGDSAVYLCASSLKGSGRRTDTQYFGPGTRLTVL.

The chain employs TRBV19 and TRBJ1-1; D might be TRBD1 (5 bases). The V end lost 4 bases, the J end lost 0 bases, and 6 bases lay between the germline ends. The CDR3 runs to 13 residues. Germline V gives CDR1 LNHDA, CDR2 SQIVND (reference sequence). CDR3 nucleotide sequence: TGTGCCAGTAGTACACAGGTGAACACTGAAGCTTTCTTT. Translated: CASSTQVNTEAFF.

The V and J genes are TRBV15 and TRBJ2-1, with 9 bases that match TRBD2. CDR3 length: 19 amino acids. Trimming took 1 base from V and 5 from J; bases not matched to a gene: 15. The V gene's germline CDR1 is LNHNV and CDR2 YYDKDF (reference sequence). The CDR3 nucleotides read TGTGCCACCAGCAGAGTGTCAATGGAGGGCGGGAGGGTAGACAATGAGCAGTTCTTC. This encodes CATSRVSMEGGRVDNEQFF.

This sequence joins TRBV19 and TRBJ2-7; D might be TRBD1 (6 bases). The CDR3 sequence is 14 residues long. Germline CDR1 reads LNHDA; CDR2 reads SQIVND (reference sequence). V was shortened by 0 bases and J by 5 bases, with 11 bases between the two germline ends. The CDR3 sequence: CASSIEGAQNEQYF. The CDR3 nucleotides are TGTGCCAGTAGTATAGAGGGGGCTCAGAACGAGCAGTACTTC.

The V and J genes are TRBV24-1 and TRBJ2-2, with 9 bases aligning to TRBD1. Germline V lookup: CDR1 KGHDR, CDR2 SFDVKD. The V segment lost 0 bases and the J segment 8 bases; nucleotides outside the gene matches: 3. This CDR3 contains 15 residues. The CDR3 nucleotides are TGTGCCACCAGTGATTTGGGGACAGGGACAGGGGAGCTGTTTTTT. Its protein is CATSDLGTGTGELFF.

The rearrangement links TRBV7-9 to TRBJ2-1; 7 bases are a match to TRBD2. Germline V CDR1 and CDR2: SEHNR, FQNEAQ (reference sequence). This CDR3 is 15 amino acids long. V shed 4 bases and J 8 bases; nucleotides not matched to a gene: 11. For the CDR3, the DNA is TGTGCCAGCAGCTCTAGGACTAGTAAGTTCTATGAGCAGTTCTTC. Translation: CASSSRTSKFYEQFF.

This chain links TRBV5-1 with TRBJ2-5; 8 nucleotides agree with TRBD2. The length of the CDR3 is 16 residues. Trimming cost V 2 bases and J 3 bases; bases outside gene matches: 9. Germline V gene sequence: CDR1 SGHRS, CDR2 YFSETQ. CDR3: CASSLLGRGGEETQYF. CDR3 DNA sequence: TGCGCCAGCAGCTTACTTGGACGGGGGGGCGAAGAGACCCAGTACTTC.

The chain carries TRBV18 and TRBJ2-6, with a tentative D call TRBD1 (5 bases). CDR1 KGHSH and CDR2 LQKENI come from the germline V gene. Deletions cut 3 bases from V and 0 bases from J, with 12 bases between. CDR3 length: 17 residues. CDR3 nucleotides: TGTGCCAGCTCACCGGTCACGACAGCCTCTGGGGCCAACGTCCTGACTTTC. Encoded protein: CASSPVTTASGANVLTF.

This clone showed up just once. The V call is TRBV28, the J call TRBJ2-1; 8 bases match TRBD2. CDR3 size: 17 residues. CDR1 and CDR2 (germline): MDHEN, SYDVKM. Unmatched junction bases numbered 12, after V lost 0 bases and J lost 8 bases. CDR3 in DNA: TGTGCCAGCAGTTTATGGGAGACCGGGACTAGGGGATATGAGCAGTTCTTC. Protein: CASSLWETGTRGYEQFF.

This chain links TRBV5-1 with TRBJ1-3; TRBD1 agrees at 7 bases. The CDR3 is 15 residues long. Trimming at V came to 3 bases and at J to 3 bases, leaving 6 bases not matched to a gene. Germline V gene data show CDR1 as SGHRS and CDR2 as YFSETQ. This CDR3 is CASSSTQGYGNTIYF. DNA of the CDR3: TGCGCCAGCAGCTCCACACAGGGGTATGGAAACACCATATATTTT.

This chain links TRBV9 with TRBJ1-6, with TRBD1 identical over 9 bases. The CDR3 loop spans 15 amino acids. V lost 0 bases to trimming and J lost 13 bases; unmatched junction nucleotides: 8. Germline values: CDR1 SGDLS, CDR2 YYNGEE. The CDR3 bases are TGTGCCAGCAGCGTAGGGACAGGGGAGAGTGGCCCCCTCCACTTT. Protein sequence: CASSVGTGESGPLHF.

The J gene is TRBJ2-7, the V gene TRBV6-5, with D perhaps matching TRBD2 (6 bases). Germline lookup yields CDR1 MNHEY and CDR2 SVGAGI. Trimming shortened V by 4 bases and J by 5 bases, and 18 bases separated the two germline ends. The CDR3 runs 15 residues. CDR3 residues: CASSSGSAGKHEQYF. CDR3 DNA sequence: TGTGCCAGCAGTTCGGGGTCTGCGGGGAAGCACGAGCAGTACTTC.

The J gene is TRBJ1-1, the V gene TRBV12-3 or TRBV12-4; D not certain. Trimming took 8 bases from V and 3 from J, leaving 13 bases between them. The CDR3 runs to 13 residues. The CDR3 protein is CASGSPRYTEAFF. The CDR3 DNA follows: TGTGCCAGCGGATCTCCGAGGTACACTGAAGCTTTCTTT.

This chain uses TRBV24-1 with TRBJ2-3; the D gene is possibly TRBD1 (7 bases). V lost 4 bases to trimming and J lost 3 bases, with 13 bases between them. Germline V CDR1 and CDR2: KGHDR, SFDVKD. This CDR3 spans 15 amino acids. CDR3 nucleotides: TGTGCCACCAGTGACCCGACAGGGAGGACAGATACGCAGTATTTT. Amino acid sequence: CATSDPTGRTDTQYF.

The chain recombines TRBV6-2 or TRBV6-3 with TRBJ2-2, with D maybe TRBD1 (5 bases). Germline assignment: CDR1 MNHEY and CDR2 SVGEGT. V was pared by 2 bases and J by 7 bases, with 11 bases between. This CDR3 contains 14 residues. CDR3 in amino acids: CASSYTQGGGELFF. The CDR3 coding sequence is TGTGCCAGCAGTTACACGCAGGGCGGCGGGGAGCTGTTTTTT.